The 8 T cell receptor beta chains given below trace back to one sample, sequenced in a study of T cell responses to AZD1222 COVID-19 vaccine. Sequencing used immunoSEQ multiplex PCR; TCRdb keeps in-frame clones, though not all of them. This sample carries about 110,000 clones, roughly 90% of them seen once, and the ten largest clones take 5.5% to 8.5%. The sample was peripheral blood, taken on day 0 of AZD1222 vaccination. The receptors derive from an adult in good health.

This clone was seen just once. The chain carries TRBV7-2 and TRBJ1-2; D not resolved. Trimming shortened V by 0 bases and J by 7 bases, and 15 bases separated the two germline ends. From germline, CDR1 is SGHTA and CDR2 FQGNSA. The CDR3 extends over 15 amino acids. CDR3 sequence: CASSLAKVTRPGYTF. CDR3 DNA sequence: TGTGCCAGCAGCTTAGCGAAGGTGACGAGGCCTGGCTACACCTTC.

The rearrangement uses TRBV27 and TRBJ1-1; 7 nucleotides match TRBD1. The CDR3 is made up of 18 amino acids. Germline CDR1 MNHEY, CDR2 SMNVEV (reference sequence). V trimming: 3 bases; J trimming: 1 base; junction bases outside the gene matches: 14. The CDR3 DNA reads TGTGCCAGCAGTTTTTCGACAGGGAGGGATTGGGGGAACACTGAAGCTTTCTTT. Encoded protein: CASSFSTGRDWGNTEAFF.

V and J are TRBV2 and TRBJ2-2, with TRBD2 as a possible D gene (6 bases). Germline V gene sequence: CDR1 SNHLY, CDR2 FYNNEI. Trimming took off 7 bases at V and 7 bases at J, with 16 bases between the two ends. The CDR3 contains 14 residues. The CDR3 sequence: CASTETGVGGELFF. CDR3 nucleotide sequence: TGTGCCAGCACCGAGACGGGAGTGGGCGGGGAGCTGTTTTTT.

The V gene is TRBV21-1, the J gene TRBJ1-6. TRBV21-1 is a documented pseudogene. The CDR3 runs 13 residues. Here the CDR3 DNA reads TGTGCCAGCAGCAAACAAAAGGGAACGGCCCTCCACTTT. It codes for CASSKQKGTALHF.

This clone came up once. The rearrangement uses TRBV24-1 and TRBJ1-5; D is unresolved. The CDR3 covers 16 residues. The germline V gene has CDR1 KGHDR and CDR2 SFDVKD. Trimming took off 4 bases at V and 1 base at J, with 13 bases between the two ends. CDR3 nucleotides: TGTGCCACCAGTGAATCCGGACGGACGAGCAATCAGCCCCAGCATTTT. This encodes CATSESGRTSNQPQHF.

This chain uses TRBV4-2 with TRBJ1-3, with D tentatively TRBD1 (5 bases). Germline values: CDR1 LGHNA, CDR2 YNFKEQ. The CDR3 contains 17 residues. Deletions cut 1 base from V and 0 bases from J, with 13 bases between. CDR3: CASSQVEGPLSGNTIYF. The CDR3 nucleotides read TGTGCCAGCAGCCAAGTGGAGGGGCCCCTCTCTGGAAACACCATATATTTT.

CDR3 DNA: TGTGCCAGCCTACAGGGGGGCCCCGCCAGGTCCGGGGAGCTGTTTTTT. Residues: CASLQGGPARSGELFF. The chain carries TRBV2 and TRBJ2-2, with 8 bases aligning to TRBD1. CDR1 is SNHLY, CDR2 FYNNEI, per germline. J lost 6 bases, V lost 8 bases, and 14 bases had no gene match. The CDR3 totals 16 residues.

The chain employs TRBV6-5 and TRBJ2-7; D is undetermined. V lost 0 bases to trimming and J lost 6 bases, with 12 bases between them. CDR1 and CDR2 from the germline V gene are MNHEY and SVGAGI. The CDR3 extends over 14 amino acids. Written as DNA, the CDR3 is TGTGCCAGCAGTTACTCGTCGGTTTTGGGCGAGCAGTACTTC. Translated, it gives CASSYSSVLGEQYF.